This T cell receptor (beta chain) was obtained from a study of T-cell reconstitution after alpha-beta-depleted transplantation in children. The TCRbeta library incorporated unique molecular identifiers. TCRdb recomputed calls from the PCR reads with MiXCR, one row per CDR3 protein. The profile shows about 610,000 distinct CDR3 sequences, roughly 10% of them singletons. Trimming pared 5 bases from V and 0 bases from J, leaving 15 bases between. Looked up from germline, CDR1 is SQVTM and CDR2 is ANQGSEA. CDR3 size: 15 residues. This clonotype has only a few counts. J is TRBJ2-3 and V is TRBV29-1, with D perhaps TRBD1 or TRBD2 (5 bases each). The receptor was derived from a human donor who donated a stem cell graft to a child with acute myeloid leukemia. The sample consisted of PBMCs from the stem cell graft donor, taken from the stem cell graft. The chain's CDR3 is CSVSGTQSSTDTQYF. The CDR3 DNA reads TGCAGCGTTTCTGGGACCCAGAGTAGCACAGATACGCAGTATTTT.